The sequence of this T cell receptor (beta chain) was determined in a study of shared clonotypes between healthy human individuals. This CDR3 spans 16 amino acids. Germline lookup yields CDR1 GTSNPN and CDR2 SVGIG (reference sequence). V gave up 5 bases and J gave up 4 bases, with 21 bases separating them. Genomic DNA belonging to each subset was distributed in equal measure over several immunoSEQ plates. In the study's own analysis: Quality scores were absent from the junction-only immunoSEQ sequences, so filtering differed. Libraries were prepared by immunoSEQ multiplex PCR; TCRdb keeps only in-frame clonotypes and omits some of them. From that table come the V and J calls and clone size; the DNA was used to work out D and trimming. Among 450,000 to 500,000 clones listed, approximately 84% were seen once.

The chain employs TRBV30 and TRBJ1-5; perhaps TRBD1 as D (6 bases). Sequencing used PBMCs. The TCR sequence derives from a woman in her forties in good health. Some clones in this sample may be carry-over from other donors' samples. CDR3 coding DNA: TGTGCCTGGTGGCCACGGACAGTCCACGTTAATCAGCCCCAGCATTTT. Translating it yields CAWWPRTVHVNQPQHF.